The 9 T cell receptor beta chains given below trace back to one sample, sequenced in a study of T-cell memory formation after mild COVID-19. Via MiXCR, TCRdb re-called the 5' RACE reads, giving one row per CDR3 protein. Of about 160,000 distinct CDR3 sequences listed, roughly 31% were seen once; the top ten hold around 12%. Sequenced sample: PBMCs or a T cell subset sorted from them (not recorded which). Receptor source: an adult woman who had mild COVID-19 (a few samples of this study predate the infection). Cell type and time point are not known.

The genes are TRBV30 and TRBJ2-7; 9 positions agree with TRBD2. The CDR3 has 16 amino acids. Germline V CDR1 and CDR2: GTSNPN, SVGIG (reference sequence). J lost 5 bases, V lost 0 bases, and 11 bases had no gene match. CDR3 DNA: TGTGCCTGGAGTGTACTGGCGGGAGGGCCTCGGGACGAGCAGTACTTC. Its protein product is CAWSVLAGGPRDEQYF. The variable domain in full, completed from reference TRBV30 and TRBJ2-7, reads SQTIHQWPATLVQPVGSPLSLECTVEGTSNPNLYWYRQAAGRGLQLLFYSVGIGQISSEVPQNLSASRPQDRQFILSSKKLLLSDSGFYLCAWSVLAGGPRDEQYFGPGTRLTVT.

The chain carries TRBV14 and TRBJ2-1, with D possibly being TRBD1 (8 bases). CDR3 size: 14 residues. The V end lost 4 bases, the J end lost 14 bases, and 21 bases lay between the germline ends. Germline CDR1 reads SGHDN; CDR2 reads FVKESK. The CDR3 here is CASSRGQGWREKFF. CDR3 in DNA: TGTGCCAGCAGCCGCGGACAGGGATGGCGGGAGAAGTTCTTC.

The CDR3 nucleotides are TGTGCCAGCAGCGATGCTAAAATAGCCAAAAACATTCAGTACTTC. This translates into CASSDAKIAKNIQYF. The chain recombines TRBV7-9 with TRBJ2-4; unclear D gene. Germline CDR1 and CDR2: SEHNR and FQNEAQ (reference sequence). There are 15 residues in the CDR3. Deletions cut 5 bases from V and 0 bases from J, with 11 bases between.

This clonotype came up a few times. The J gene is TRBJ2-7, the V gene TRBV5-1; weak D call: TRBD1 (5 bases). This CDR3 has 17 residues. The V and J ends lost 3 bases and 0 bases respectively, with 19 bases between them. Germline V gene data show CDR1 as SGHRS and CDR2 as YFSETQ. Written as DNA, the CDR3 is TGCGCCAGCAGCTCCTACAGCCACAAGGGGAACTCCTACGAGCAGTACTTC. Translating it yields CASSSYSHKGNSYEQYF.

This chain uses TRBV24-1 with TRBJ2-2; 7 bases fit TRBD2. With V trimmed by 7 bases and J by 2 bases, 3 bases remained unmatched. Germline V gene lookup returns CDR1 KGHDR and CDR2 SFDVKD. The CDR3 has 14 amino acids. The CDR3 sequence: CATREAGNTGELFF. The CDR3 DNA is TGTGCCACCAGGGAAGCGGGAAACACCGGGGAGCTGTTTTTT.

The gene calls are TRBV7-2 and TRBJ2-7, with D possibly TRBD2 on 7 matching bases. This CDR3 has 14 amino acids. CDR1 and CDR2 from the germline V gene are SGHTA and FQGNSA. V was shortened by 3 bases and J by 2 bases, with 11 bases between the two germline ends. The CDR3 nucleotides are TGTGCCAGCAGCTTTGGGGAGGGGGCCTACGAGCAGTACTTC. This translates into CASSFGEGAYEQYF.

This clonotype was seen only a few times. The chain carries TRBV12-3 or TRBV12-4 and TRBJ1-5, with 10 bases fitting TRBD1. CDR3 length equals 18 residues. V shed 0 bases and J 6 bases; nucleotides not matched to a gene: 11. CDR3 in amino acids: CASSLAQSSRDRGQPQHF. CDR3 in DNA: TGTGCCAGCAGTTTAGCCCAGTCGTCGCGGGACAGGGGTCAGCCCCAGCATTTT.

This clonotype has more than one count but fewer than ten. The CDR3 loop is CSVGLAGEVGELFF. The CDR3 nucleotides read TGCAGCGTTGGCCTAGCGGGAGAGGTCGGGGAGCTGTTTTTT. The chain employs TRBV29-1 and TRBJ2-2, with TRBD2 identical over 10 bases. The junction had 6 bases not matched to a gene; V was cut back by 4 bases and J by 7 bases. Looked up from germline, CDR1 is SQVTM and CDR2 is ANQGSEA. This CDR3 region has 14 residues.

The chain employs TRBV21-1 and TRBJ1-2; the table gives TRBD1 as D, unverified against the DNA. TRBV21-1 is designated a pseudogene. The CDR3 runs 14 residues. The CDR3 region is CASSTLGTYYGYTF. The CDR3 DNA sequence: TGTGCCAGCAGCACCCTCGGGACATATTATGGCTACACCTTC.